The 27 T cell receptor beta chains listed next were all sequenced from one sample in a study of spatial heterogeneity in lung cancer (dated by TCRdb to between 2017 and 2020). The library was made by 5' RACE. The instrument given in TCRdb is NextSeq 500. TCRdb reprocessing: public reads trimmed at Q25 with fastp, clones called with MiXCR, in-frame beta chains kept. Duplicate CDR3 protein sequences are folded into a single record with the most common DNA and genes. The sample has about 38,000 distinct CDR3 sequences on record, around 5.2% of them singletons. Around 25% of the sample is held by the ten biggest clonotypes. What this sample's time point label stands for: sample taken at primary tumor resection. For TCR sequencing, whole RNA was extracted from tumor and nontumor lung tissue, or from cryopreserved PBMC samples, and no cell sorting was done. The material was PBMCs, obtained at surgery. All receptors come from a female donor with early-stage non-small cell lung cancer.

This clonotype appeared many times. CDR3 DNA: TGCGCCAGCAGCTCGGGACAGGGACTGTTTTTT. Protein sequence: CASSSGQGLFF. The chain carries TRBV5-1 and TRBJ1-4; 9 bases fit TRBD1. V was clipped by 3 bases and J by 13 bases; unmatched bases: 1. From germline, CDR1 is SGHRS and CDR2 YFSETQ. This CDR3 is 11 amino acids long.

The CDR3, as DNA: TGTGCCAGCAGTACCCAGGGAACGGGTCAGCCCCAGCATTTT. This encodes CASSTQGTGQPQHF. This sequence joins TRBV27 and TRBJ1-5, with D possibly TRBD1 on 5 matching bases. V was pared by 5 bases and J by 6 bases, with 14 bases between. Per the germline V gene, CDR1 is MNHEY and CDR2 is SMNVEV (reference sequence). This CDR3 region has 14 residues.

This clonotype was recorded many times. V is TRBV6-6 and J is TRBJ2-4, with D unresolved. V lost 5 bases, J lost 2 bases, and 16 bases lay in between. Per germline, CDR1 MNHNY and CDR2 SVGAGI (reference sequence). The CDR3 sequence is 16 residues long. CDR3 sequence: CASSPPQRGPKNIQYF. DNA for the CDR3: TGTGCCAGCAGTCCCCCACAGCGAGGACCCAAAAACATTCAGTACTTC.

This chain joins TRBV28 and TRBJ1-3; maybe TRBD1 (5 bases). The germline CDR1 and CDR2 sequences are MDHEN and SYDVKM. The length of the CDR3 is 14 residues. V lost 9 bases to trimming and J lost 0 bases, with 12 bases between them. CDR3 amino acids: CASREGRSGNTIYF. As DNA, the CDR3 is TGTGCCAGTCGGGAGGGACGCTCTGGAAACACCATATATTTT.

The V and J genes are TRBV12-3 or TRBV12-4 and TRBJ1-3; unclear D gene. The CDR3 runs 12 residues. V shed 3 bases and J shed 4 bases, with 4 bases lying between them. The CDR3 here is CASSLNGNTIYF. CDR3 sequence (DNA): TGTGCCAGCAGTTTGAACGGAAACACCATATATTTT.

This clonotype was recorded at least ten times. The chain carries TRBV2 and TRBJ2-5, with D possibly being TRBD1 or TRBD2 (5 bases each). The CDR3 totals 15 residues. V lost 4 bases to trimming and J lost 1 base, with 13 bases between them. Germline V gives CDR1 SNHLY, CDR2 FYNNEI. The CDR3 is CASSGDGEPQETQYF. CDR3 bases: TGTGCCAGCAGTGGGGACGGTGAACCCCAAGAGACCCAGTACTTC.

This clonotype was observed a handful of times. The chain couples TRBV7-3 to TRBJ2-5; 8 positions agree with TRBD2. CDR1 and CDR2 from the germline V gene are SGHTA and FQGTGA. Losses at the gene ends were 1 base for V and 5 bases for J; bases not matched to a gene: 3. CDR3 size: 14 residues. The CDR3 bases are TGTGCCAGCAGCTTAAGAGCGGGGGATGAGACCCAGTACTTC. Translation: CASSLRAGDETQYF.

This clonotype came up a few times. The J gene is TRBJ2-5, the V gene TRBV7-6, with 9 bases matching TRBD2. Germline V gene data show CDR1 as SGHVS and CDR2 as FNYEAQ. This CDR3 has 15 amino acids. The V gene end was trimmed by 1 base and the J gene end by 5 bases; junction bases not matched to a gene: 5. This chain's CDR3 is CASSLGSAGGETQYF. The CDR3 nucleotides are TGTGCCAGCAGCTTAGGCTCAGCGGGGGGCGAGACCCAGTACTTC.

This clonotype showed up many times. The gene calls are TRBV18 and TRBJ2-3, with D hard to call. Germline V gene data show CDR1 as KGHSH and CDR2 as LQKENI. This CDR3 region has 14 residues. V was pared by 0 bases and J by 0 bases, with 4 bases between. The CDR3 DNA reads TGTGCCAGCTCACCACCAGGTAGCACAGATACGCAGTATTTT. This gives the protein CASSPPGSTDTQYF. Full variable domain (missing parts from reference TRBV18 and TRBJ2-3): NAGVMQNPRHLVRRRGQEARLRCSPMKGHSHVYWYRQLPEEGLKFMVYLQKENIIDESGMPKERFSAEFPKEGPSILRIQQVVRGDSAAYFCASSPPGSTDTQYFGPGTRLTVL.

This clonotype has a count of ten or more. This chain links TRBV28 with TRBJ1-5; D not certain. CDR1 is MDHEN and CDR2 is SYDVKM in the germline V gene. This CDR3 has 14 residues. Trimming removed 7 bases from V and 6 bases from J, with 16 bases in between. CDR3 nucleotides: TGTGCCAGCACCCCGGTGGGGAGGGTTCAGCCCCAGCATTTT. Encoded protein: CASTPVGRVQPQHF.

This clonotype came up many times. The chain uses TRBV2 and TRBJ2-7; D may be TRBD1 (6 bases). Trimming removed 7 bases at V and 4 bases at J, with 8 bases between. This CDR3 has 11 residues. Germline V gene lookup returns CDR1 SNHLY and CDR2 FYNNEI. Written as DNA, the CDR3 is TGTGCCAGCAAGACAGGTTACGAGCAGTACTTC. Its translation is CASKTGYEQYF.

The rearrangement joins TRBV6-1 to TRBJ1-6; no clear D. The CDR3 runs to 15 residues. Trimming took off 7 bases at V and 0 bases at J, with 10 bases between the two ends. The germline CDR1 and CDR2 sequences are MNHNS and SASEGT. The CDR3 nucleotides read TGTGCCAGCAAACCCGAGAGCTCCTATAATTCACCCCTCCACTTT. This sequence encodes CASKPESSYNSPLHF.

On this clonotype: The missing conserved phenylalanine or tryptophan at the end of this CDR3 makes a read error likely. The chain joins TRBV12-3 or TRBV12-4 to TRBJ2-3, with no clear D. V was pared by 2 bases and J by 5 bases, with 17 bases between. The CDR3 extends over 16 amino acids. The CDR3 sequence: CASSLSRRTLVDTQYL. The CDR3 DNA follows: TGTGCCAGCAGTTTATCGAGGCGGACCCTTGTAGATACGCAGTATTTA.

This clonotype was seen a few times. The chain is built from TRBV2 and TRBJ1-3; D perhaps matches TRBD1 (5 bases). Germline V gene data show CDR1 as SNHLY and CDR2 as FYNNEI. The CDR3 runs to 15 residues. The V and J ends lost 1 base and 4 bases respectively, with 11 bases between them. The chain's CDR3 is CASSEVRVGGNTIYF. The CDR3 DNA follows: TGTGCCAGCAGTGAAGTCAGGGTCGGCGGAAACACCATATATTTT.

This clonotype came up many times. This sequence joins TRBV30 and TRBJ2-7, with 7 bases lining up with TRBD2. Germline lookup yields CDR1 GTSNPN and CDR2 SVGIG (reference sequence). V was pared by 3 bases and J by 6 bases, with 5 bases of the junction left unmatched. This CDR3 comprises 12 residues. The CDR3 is CAWSSGGGEQYF. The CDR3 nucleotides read TGTGCCTGGAGCTCTGGGGGGGGCGAGCAGTACTTC.

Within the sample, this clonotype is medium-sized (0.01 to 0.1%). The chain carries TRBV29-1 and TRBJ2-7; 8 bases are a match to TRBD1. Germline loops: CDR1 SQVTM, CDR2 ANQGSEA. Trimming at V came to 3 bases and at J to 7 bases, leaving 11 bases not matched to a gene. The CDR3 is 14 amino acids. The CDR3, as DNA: TGCAGCGTTGACGCCGGACAGGGTCTGGGGGAGCAGTACTTC. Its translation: CSVDAGQGLGEQYF.

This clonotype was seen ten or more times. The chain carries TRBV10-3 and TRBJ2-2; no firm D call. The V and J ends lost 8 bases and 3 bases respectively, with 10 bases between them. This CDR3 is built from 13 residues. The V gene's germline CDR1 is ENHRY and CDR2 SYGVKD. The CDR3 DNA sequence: TGTGCCATCCGCCAGACCGACACCGGGGAGCTGTTTTTT. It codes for CAIRQTDTGELFF.

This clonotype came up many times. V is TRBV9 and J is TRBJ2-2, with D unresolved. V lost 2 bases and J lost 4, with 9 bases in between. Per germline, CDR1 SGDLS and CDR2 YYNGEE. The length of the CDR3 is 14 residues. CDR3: CASSVYTSTGELFF. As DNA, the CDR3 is TGTGCCAGCAGCGTTTATACTTCCACCGGGGAGCTGTTTTTT.

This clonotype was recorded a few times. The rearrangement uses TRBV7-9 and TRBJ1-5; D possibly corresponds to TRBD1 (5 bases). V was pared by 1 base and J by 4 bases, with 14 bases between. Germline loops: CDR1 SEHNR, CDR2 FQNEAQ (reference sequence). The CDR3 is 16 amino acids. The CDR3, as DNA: TGTGCCAGCAGCTTAGGTGGTAGGGGTCGGAATCAGCCCCAGCATTTT. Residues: CASSLGGRGRNQPQHF.

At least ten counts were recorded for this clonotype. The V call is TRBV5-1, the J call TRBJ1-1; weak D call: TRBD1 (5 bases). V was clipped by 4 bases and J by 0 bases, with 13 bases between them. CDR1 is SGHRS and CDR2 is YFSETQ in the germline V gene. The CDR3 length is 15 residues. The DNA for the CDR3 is TGCGCCAGCAGCGAAGAAAAGGGGATGAACACTGAAGCTTTCTTT. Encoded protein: CASSEEKGMNTEAFF. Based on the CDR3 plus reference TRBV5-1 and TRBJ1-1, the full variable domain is KAGVTQTPRYLIKTRGQQVTLSCSPISGHRSVSWYQQTPGQGLQFLFEYFSETQRNKGNFPGRFSGRQFSNSRSEMNVSTLELGDSALYLCASSEEKGMNTEAFFGQGTRLTVV.

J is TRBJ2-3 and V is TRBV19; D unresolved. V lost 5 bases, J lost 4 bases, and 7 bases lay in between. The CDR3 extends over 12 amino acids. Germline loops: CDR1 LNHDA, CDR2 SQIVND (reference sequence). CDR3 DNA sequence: TGTGCCAGTAGTCGAACCCCAGATACGCAGTATTTT. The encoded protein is CASSRTPDTQYF.

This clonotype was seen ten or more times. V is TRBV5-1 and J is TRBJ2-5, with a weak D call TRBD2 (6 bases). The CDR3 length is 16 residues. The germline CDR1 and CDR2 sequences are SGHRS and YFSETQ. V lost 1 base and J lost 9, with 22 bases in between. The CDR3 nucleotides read TGCGCCAGCAGCTTGAACCGGGAGCTAACCAAGAATCCCCAGTACTTC. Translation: CASSLNRELTKNPQYF. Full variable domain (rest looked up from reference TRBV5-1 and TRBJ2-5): KAGVTQTPRYLIKTRGQQVTLSCSPISGHRSVSWYQQTPGQGLQFLFEYFSETQRNKGNFPGRFSGRQFSNSRSEMNVSTLELGDSALYLCASSLNRELTKNPQYFGPGTRLLVL.

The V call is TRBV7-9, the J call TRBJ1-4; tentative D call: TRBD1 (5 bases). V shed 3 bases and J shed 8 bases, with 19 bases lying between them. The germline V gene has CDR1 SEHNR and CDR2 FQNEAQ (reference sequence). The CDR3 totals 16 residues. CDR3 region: CASSFVGRGYYEKLFF. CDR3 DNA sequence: TGTGCCAGCAGCTTTGTGGGACGGGGGTATTACGAAAAACTGTTTTTT. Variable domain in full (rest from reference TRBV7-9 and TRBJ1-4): DTGVSQNPRHKITKRGQNVTFRCDPISEHNRLYWYRQTLGQGPEFLTYFQNEAQLEKSRLLSDRFSAERPKGSFSTLEIQRTEQGDSAMYLCASSFVGRGYYEKLFFGSGTQLSVL.

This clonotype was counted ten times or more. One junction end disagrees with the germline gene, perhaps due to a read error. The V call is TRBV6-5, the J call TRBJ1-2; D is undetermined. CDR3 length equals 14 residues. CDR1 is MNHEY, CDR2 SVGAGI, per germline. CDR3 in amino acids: CASSYSIGSYDYTF. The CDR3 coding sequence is TGTGCCAGCAGTTACTCGATAGGCTCCTATGACTACACCTTC.

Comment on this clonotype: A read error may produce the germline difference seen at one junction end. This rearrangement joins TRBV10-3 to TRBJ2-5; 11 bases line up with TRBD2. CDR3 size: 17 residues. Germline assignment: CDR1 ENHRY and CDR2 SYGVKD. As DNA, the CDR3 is TGCGCCATCAGTGTACGAGCCCCAACTAGCGGGGGTGAGACCCAGTACTTC. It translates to CAISVRAPTSGGETQYF.

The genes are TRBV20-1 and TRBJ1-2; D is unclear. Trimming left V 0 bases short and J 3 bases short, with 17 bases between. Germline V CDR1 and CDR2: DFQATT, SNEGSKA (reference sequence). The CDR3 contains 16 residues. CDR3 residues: CSARDTAGPLDYGYTF. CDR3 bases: TGCAGTGCTAGAGATACCGCCGGACCCCTCGACTATGGCTACACCTTC.

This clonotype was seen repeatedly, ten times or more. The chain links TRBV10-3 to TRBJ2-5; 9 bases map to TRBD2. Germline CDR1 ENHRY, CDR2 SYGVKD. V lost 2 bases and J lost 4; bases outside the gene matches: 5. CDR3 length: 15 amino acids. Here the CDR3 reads CAISEASGAGETQYF. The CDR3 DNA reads TGTGCCATCAGTGAGGCTAGCGGGGCAGGAGAGACCCAGTACTTC.